Following are 3 T cell receptor beta chains from one sample sequenced in a study of blood T cell repertoires in COVID-19. The method was immunoSEQ multiplex PCR; TCRdb's version includes in-frame clones alone and lacks a portion of them. The table includes over 70,000 clones, roughly four fifths detected once. Sequenced sample: peripheral blood. The source is a woman over 75 with active or convalescent COVID-19.

The V call is TRBV7-2, the J call TRBJ2-1; 8 bases agree with TRBD2. The ends lost 5 bases at V and 8 bases at J; junction bases unmatched: 8. CDR3 length equals 14 residues. Germline-derived CDR1 and CDR2 are SGHTA and FQGNSA. CDR3 residues: CASSVRGGIDEQFF. Written as DNA, the CDR3 is TGTGCCAGCAGCGTACGGGGGGGCATCGATGAGCAGTTCTTC.

This clone was observed a few times. The chain uses TRBV6-5 and TRBJ1-4; D may be TRBD1 (5 bases). This CDR3 spans 14 amino acids. V was pared by 8 bases and J by 8 bases, with 18 bases between. Per germline, CDR1 MNHEY and CDR2 SVGAGI. The CDR3 region is CASGASGEPEKLFF. CDR3 nucleotides: TGTGCCAGCGGGGCTTCGGGAGAGCCGGAAAAACTGTTTTTT.

In the case of this clone: The junction differs from germline at one of its ends, possibly a read error. The chain links TRBV7-7 to TRBJ1-5; D unresolved. The CDR3 runs 13 residues. Germline CDR1 reads SSHAT; CDR2 reads FNYEAQ (reference sequence). This CDR3 is CASSFLNNQPQHF. Here the CDR3 DNA reads TGTGCTAGCAGCTTCCTAAACAATCAGCCCCAGCATTTT.